The text below deals with one T cell receptor beta chain. V lost 2 bases and J lost 2; bases outside the gene matches: 12. Germline V gene sequence: CDR1 SGHRS, CDR2 YFSETQ. The CDR3 contains 19 residues. The sample comes from a study of cytomegalovirus exposure and HLA in healthy donors. The PCR had 60 Vbeta and 13 Jbeta primers. TCRdb keeps only in-frame clones here, not all; method: immunoSEQ multiplex PCR. The repertoire consists of 95,000 to 150,000 clones, with around 79% occurring once and the leading ten covering 4% to 5%. This receptor was identified in a woman aged 40-49 years in good health and CMV-seronegative. This chain joins TRBV5-1 and TRBJ2-1; 11 nucleotides line up with TRBD2. Material for sequencing was PBMCs. CDR3 residues: CASSLPGLAEKRAYNEQFF. Here the CDR3 DNA reads TGCGCCAGCAGCTTACCGGGACTAGCGGAAAAACGAGCCTACAATGAGCAGTTCTTC. Based on the CDR3 plus reference TRBV5-1 and TRBJ2-1, the full variable domain is KAGVTQTPRYLIKTRGQQVTLSCSPISGHRSVSWYQQTPGQGLQFLFEYFSETQRNKGNFPGRFSGRQFSNSRSEMNVSTLELGDSALYLCASSLPGLAEKRAYNEQFFGPGTRLTVL.